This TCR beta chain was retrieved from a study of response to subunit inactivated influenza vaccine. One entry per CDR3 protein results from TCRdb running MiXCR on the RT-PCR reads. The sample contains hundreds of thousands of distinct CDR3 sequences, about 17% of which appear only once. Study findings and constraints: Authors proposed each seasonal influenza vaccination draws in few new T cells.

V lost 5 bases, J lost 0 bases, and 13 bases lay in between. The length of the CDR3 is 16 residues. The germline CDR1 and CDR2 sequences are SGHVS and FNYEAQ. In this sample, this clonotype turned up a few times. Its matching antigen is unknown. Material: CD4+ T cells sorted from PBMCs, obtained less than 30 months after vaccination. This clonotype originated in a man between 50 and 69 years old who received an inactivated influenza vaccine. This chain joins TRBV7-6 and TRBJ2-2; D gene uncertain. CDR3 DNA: TGTGCCAGCAGCCCGACCGTCCCTACGAACACCGGGGAGCTGTTTTTT. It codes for CASSPTVPTNTGELFF.